Listed below are T cell receptor beta chains from one sample, sequenced in a study of CD8 T cells in ankylosing spondylitis. TCRdb re-analysed the 5' RACE reads in MiXCR, keeping a single row per CDR3 protein. The table has roughly 490,000 distinct CDR3 sequences, 5.3% seen once. The source material was blood, either unsorted or a sorted T cell fraction (not recorded which). These receptors were collected from a male donor with ankylosing spondylitis. CDR3s include the opening cysteine and the closing phenylalanine or tryptophan. A D gene is named only where the DNA matches it firmly. Clone size, where shown, is once, few, many, or a class for clones that have expanded.

clone_size j_call d_call cdr3_length v_call cdr3_aa cdr3_nt
many TRBJ1-2 TRBD1 15 TRBV12-3/TRBV12-4 CASSLLAPTGAGYTF TGTGCCAGCAGTTTACTGGCCCCGACAGGGGCTGGCTACACCTTC
many TRBJ2-7 . 15 TRBV11-2 CASSGRGTSSYEQYF TGTGCCAGCAGCGGTCGCGGGACATCCTCCTACGAGCAGTACTTC
many TRBJ2-1 TRBD2 14 TRBV29-1 CSDAQGLEYNEQFF TGCAGCGATGCACAGGGACTAGAGTACAATGAGCAGTTCTTC
few TRBJ1-6 . 14 TRBV27 CASSSHGGNSPLHF TGTGCCAGCAGTTCTCACGGGGGTAATTCACCCCTCCACTTT
many TRBJ2-6 . 14 TRBV27 CASMRDVGANVLTF TGTGCCAGCATGCGGGACGTTGGGGCCAACGTCCTGACTTTC
many TRBJ1-2 TRBD1 13 TRBV20-1 CSATGTGSYGYTF TGCAGTGCCACCGGGACAGGGTCCTATGGCTACACCTTC
many TRBJ1-5 . 13 TRBV4-2 CASSPLGGQPQHF TGTGCCAGCAGCCCGTTGGGGGGTCAGCCCCAGCATTTT
many TRBJ1-1 . 12 TRBV18 CASSLQGSEAFF TGTGCCAGCTCCCTTCAAGGCTCTGAAGCTTTCTTT
many TRBJ2-1 . 12 TRBV24-1 CATSDVLPEQFF TGTGCCACCAGTGACGTCCTGCCTGAGCAGTTCTTC
. TRBJ2-2 . 14 TRBV7-9 CASSSIVDTGELFF TGTGCCAGCAGCTCCATAGTTGACACCGGGGAGCTGTTTTTT
many TRBJ2-1 . 17 TRBV4-2 CASSPSSGGGAYNEQFF TGTGCCAGCAGCCCCTCCTCGGGTGGCGGAGCCTACAATGAGCAGTTCTTC
few TRBJ1-4 TRBD1 16 TRBV6-5 CASSYSWTGLNQKLFF TGTGCCAGCAGTTACTCCTGGACAGGGTTGAATCAAAAACTGTTTTTT
few TRBJ2-5 . 15 TRBV5-1 CASHRGTPLQETQYF TGCGCCAGTCATAGAGGGACACCTCTCCAAGAGACCCAGTACTTC
many TRBJ2-5 . 15 TRBV18 CASSPGSGGQETQYF TGTGCCAGCTCACCTGGGTCAGGAGGCCAAGAGACCCAGTACTTC
few TRBJ2-1 TRBD1 14 TRBV4-1 CASSSQNRGLEQFF TGCGCCAGCAGCTCCCAAAACAGGGGTCTAGAGCAGTTCTTC
many TRBJ2-1 . 13 TRBV29-1 CSVGGLRGSEQFF TGCAGCGTTGGGGGTTTGAGGGGTAGTGAGCAGTTCTTC
. TRBJ2-1 . 15 TRBV11-2 CASSSGRSSYNEQFF TGTGCCAGCAGCTCAGGAAGGAGCTCCTACAATGAGCAGTTCTTC
. TRBJ2-1 . 15 TRBV20-1 CCARGLWGNSNEQFF TGCTGTGCTAGAGGGTTATGGGGAAATTCCAATGAGCAGTTCTTC
many TRBJ1-2 . 15 TRBV10-3 CAISERLRGTYGYTF TGTGCCATCAGTGAACGATTACGGGGCACCTATGGCTACACCTTC
. TRBJ2-1 . 12 TRBV29-1 CSAAGYGNEQFF TGCAGCGCCGCCGGGTACGGCAATGAGCAGTTCTTC
many TRBJ2-5 . 13 TRBV29-1 CSVVEGPGETQYF TGCAGCGTTGTCGAGGGGCCCGGGGAGACCCAGTACTTC
many TRBJ1-1 . 16 TRBV5-1 CASSPRPTPGSTEAFF TGCGCCAGCAGCCCCAGGCCGACACCAGGGAGCACTGAAGCTTTCTTT
many TRBJ1-1 . 13 TRBV7-9 CASSAVRAEEAFF TGTGCCAGCAGCGCGGTCAGGGCGGAGGAAGCTTTCTTT
. TRBJ2-3 . 14 TRBV7-2 CASSLVWTEDTQYF TGTGCCAGCAGCTTGGTCTGGACCGAAGATACGCAGTATTTT
many TRBJ1-2 TRBD1 13 TRBV30 CAWGQGLGYGYTF TGTGCCTGGGGACAGGGGTTGGGCTATGGCTACACCTTC
many TRBJ2-5 . 15 TRBV29-1 CSVPRGGLLGETQYF TGCAGCGTTCCTAGGGGGGGGCTTCTTGGAGAGACCCAGTACTTC